Reported below is one T cell receptor (beta chain). These data are taken from a study of blood T cell repertoires in COVID-19. V shed 3 bases and J shed 4 bases, with 17 bases lying between them. The CDR3 loop spans 16 amino acids. The germline CDR1 and CDR2 sequences are SGHKS and YYEKEE (reference sequence). Clones were read by immunoSEQ multiplex PCR, and TCRdb kept only the in-frame ones, dropping some. Among some 44,000 clones listed, roughly 86% were seen once. The receptor was derived from a man in his sixties with active COVID-19. The chain employs TRBV5-5 and TRBJ1-5, with D possibly TRBD1 on 5 matching bases. Sequencing used peripheral blood. The CDR3 sequence: CASSSGGGAGNQPQHF. Here the CDR3 DNA reads TGTGCCAGCAGCTCGGGAGGTGGGGCAGGGAATCAGCCCCAGCATTTT.